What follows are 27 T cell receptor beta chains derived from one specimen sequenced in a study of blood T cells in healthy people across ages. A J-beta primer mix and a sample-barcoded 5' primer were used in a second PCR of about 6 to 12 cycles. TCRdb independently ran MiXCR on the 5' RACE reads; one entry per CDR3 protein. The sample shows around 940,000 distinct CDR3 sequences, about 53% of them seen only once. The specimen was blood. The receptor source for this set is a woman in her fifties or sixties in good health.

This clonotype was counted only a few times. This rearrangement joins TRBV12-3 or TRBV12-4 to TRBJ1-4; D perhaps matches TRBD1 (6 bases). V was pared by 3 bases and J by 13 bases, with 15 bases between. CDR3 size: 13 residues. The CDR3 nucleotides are TGTGCCAGCAGTTTTGGGGGCAGGTTGCGACTGTTTTTT. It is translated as CASSFGGRLRLFF.

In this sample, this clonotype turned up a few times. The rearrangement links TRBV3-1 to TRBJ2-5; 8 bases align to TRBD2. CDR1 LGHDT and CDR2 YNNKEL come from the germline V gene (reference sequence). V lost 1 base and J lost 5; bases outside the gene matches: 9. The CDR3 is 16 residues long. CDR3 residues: CASSQAGGPLFETQYF. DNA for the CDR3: TGTGCCAGCAGCCAAGCGGGAGGGCCTTTGTTCGAGACCCAGTACTTC.

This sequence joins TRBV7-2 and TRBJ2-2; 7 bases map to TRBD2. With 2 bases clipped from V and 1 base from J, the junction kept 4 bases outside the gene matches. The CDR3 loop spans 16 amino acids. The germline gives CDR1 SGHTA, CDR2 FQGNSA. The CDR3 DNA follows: TGTGCCAGCAGCTTAATTTCTAGCGGGAACACCGGGGAGCTGTTTTTT. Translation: CASSLISSGNTGELFF.

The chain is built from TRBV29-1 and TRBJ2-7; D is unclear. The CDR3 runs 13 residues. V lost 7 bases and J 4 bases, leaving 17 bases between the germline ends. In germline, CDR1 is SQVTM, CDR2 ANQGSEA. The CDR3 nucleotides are TGCAGCGCTGAGCTCGAACACCTATACGAGCAGTACTTC. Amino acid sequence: CSAELEHLYEQYF.

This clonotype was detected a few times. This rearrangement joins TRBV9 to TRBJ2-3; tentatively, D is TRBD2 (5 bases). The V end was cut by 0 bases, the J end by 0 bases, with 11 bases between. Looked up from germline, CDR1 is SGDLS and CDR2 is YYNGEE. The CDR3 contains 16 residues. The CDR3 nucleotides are TGTGCCAGCAGCGTAGAAACGGGAACTAGCACAGATACGCAGTATTTT. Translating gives CASSVETGTSTDTQYF.

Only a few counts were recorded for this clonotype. CDR3 loop: CASSYDGQGRETQYF. Written as DNA, the CDR3 is TGTGCCAGCAGCTACGACGGACAGGGCCGGGAGACCCAGTACTTC. The chain is built from TRBV11-2 and TRBJ2-5; 8 bases are a match to TRBD1. V was pared by 4 bases and J by 5 bases, with 9 bases of the junction left unmatched. Looked up from germline, CDR1 is SGHAT and CDR2 is FQNNGV. This CDR3 has 15 amino acids.

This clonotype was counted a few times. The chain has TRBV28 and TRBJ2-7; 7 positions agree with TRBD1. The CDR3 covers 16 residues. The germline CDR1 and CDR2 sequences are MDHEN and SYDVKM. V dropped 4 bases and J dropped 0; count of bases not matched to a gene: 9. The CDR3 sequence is CASSSGQARSSYEQYF. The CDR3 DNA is TGTGCCAGCAGTTCTGGACAGGCACGAAGCTCCTACGAGCAGTACTTC.

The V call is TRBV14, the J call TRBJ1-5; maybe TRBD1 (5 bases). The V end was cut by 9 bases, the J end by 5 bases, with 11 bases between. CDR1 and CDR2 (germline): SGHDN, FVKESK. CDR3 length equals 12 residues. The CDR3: CARDNLHQPQHF. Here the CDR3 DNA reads TGTGCCAGGGACAATCTGCATCAGCCCCAGCATTTT.

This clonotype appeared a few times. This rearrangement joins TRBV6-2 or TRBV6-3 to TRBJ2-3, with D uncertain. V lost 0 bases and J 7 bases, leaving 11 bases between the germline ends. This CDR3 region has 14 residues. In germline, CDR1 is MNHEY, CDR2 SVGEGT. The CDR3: CASSYSAVPNTQYF. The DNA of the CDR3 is TGTGCCAGCAGTTACTCGGCCGTACCAAATACGCAGTATTTT.

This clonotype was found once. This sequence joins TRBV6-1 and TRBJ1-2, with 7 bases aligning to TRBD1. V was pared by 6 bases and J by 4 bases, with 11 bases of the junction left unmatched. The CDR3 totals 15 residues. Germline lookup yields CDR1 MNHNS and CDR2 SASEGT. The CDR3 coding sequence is TGTGCCAGCAGCGAGCGGACAGGCCTTCTCTATGGCTACACCTTC. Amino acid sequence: CASSERTGLLYGYTF.

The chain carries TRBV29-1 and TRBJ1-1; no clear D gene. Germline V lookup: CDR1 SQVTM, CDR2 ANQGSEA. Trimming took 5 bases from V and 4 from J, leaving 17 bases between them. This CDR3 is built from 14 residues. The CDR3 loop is CSVSATRLGTEAFF. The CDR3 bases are TGCAGCGTTAGTGCAACGAGGTTGGGCACTGAAGCTTTCTTT.

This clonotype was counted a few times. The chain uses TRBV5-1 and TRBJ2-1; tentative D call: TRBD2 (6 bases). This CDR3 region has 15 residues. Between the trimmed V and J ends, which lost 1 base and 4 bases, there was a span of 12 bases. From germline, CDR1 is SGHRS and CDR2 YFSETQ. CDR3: CASSLYSGRYNEQFF. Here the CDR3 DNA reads TGCGCCAGCAGCTTGTATAGCGGACGTTACAATGAGCAGTTCTTC.

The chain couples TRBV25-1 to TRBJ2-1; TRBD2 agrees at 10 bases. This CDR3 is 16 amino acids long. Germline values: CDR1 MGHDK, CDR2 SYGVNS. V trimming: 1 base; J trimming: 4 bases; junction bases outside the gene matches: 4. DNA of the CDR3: TGTGCCAGCAGTGAATTACAGACTAGCGGGTACAATGAGCAGTTCTTC. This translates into CASSELQTSGYNEQFF. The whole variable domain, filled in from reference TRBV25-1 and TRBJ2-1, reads EADIYQTPRYLVIGTGKKITLECSQTMGHDKMYWYQQDPGMELHLIHYSYGVNSTEKGDLSSESTVSRIRTEHFPLTLESARPSHTSQYLCASSELQTSGYNEQFFGPGTRLTVL.

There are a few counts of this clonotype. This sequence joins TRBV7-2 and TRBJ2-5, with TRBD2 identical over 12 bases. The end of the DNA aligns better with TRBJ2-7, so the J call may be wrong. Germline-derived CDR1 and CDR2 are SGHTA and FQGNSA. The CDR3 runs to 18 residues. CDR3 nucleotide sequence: TGTGCCAGCAGCCAAGAGGGTCAGACTAGCGGGAGTAGGGGCGAGCAGTACTTC. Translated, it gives CASSQEGQTSGSRGEQYF.

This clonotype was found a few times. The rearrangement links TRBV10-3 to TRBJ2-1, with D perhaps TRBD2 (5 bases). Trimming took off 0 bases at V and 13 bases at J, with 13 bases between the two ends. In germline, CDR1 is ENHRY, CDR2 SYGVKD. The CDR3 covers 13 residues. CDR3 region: CAISESGVSFQFF. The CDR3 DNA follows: TGTGCCATCAGTGAGTCGGGAGTTTCTTTCCAGTTCTTC.

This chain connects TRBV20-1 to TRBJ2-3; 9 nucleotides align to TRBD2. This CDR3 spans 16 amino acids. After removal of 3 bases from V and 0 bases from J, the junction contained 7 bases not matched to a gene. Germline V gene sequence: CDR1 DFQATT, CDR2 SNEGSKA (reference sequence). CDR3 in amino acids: CSARGREGSSTDTQYF. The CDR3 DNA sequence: TGCAGTGCTAGGGGGCGGGAGGGCTCTAGCACAGATACGCAGTATTTT.

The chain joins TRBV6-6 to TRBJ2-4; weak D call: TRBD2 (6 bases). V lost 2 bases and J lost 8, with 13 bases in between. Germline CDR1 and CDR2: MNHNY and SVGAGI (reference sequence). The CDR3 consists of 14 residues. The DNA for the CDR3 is TGTGCCAGCAGTTACGACCGGGGGAGGCACATTCAGTACTTC. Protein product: CASSYDRGRHIQYF.

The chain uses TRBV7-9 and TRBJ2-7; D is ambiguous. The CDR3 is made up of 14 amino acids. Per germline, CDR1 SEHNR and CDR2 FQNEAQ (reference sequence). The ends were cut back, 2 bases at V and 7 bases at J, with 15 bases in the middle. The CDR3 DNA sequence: TGTGCCAGCAGCTTATCTCCCGCTAGTCGAGAGCAGTACTTC. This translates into CASSLSPASREQYF.

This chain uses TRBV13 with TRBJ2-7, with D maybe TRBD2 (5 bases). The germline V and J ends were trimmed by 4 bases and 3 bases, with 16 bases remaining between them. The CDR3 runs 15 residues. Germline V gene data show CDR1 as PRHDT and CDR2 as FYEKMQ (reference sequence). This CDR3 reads CASSSLEGPGYEQYF. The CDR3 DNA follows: TGTGCCAGCAGCTCACTTGAGGGCCCAGGCTACGAGCAGTACTTC.

This chain's CDR3 is CASSQDKREGGDEQFF. The CDR3 nucleotides read TGTGCCAGCAGCCAAGATAAGAGGGAGGGAGGGGATGAGCAGTTCTTC. V usage is TRBV4-2 and J usage is TRBJ2-1; 7 positions agree with TRBD2. The CDR3 consists of 16 residues. Per the germline V gene, CDR1 is LGHNA and CDR2 is YNFKEQ. With 0 bases clipped from V and 8 bases from J, the junction kept 10 bases outside the gene matches.

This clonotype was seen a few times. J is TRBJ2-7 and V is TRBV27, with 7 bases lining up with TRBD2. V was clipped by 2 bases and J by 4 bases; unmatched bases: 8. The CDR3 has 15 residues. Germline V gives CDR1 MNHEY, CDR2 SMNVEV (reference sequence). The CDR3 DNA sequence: TGTGCCAGCAGTTTAGGGGGGGGGATCCTTTACGAGCAGTACTTC. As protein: CASSLGGGILYEQYF.

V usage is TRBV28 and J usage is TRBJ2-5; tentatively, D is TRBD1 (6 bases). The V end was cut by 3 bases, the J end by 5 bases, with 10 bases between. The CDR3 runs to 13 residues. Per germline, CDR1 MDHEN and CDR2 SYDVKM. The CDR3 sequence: CASSFNRDETQYF. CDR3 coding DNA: TGTGCCAGCAGTTTTAACAGGGATGAGACCCAGTACTTC.

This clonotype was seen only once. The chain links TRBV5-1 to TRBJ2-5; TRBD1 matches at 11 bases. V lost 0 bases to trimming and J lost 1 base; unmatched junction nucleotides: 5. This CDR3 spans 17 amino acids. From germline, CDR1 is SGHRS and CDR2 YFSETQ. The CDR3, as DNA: TGCGCCAGCAGCTTGGTCCCCGGGACAGGGGGCCAAGAGACCCAGTACTTC. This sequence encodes CASSLVPGTGGQETQYF.

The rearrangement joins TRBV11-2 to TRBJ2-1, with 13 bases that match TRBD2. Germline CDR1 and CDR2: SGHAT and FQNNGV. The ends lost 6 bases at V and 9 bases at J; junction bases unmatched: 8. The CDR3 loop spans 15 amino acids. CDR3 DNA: TGTGCCAGCAGGTGGACTAGCGGGAGTTCGGGTGAGCAGTTCTTC. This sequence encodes CASRWTSGSSGEQFF.

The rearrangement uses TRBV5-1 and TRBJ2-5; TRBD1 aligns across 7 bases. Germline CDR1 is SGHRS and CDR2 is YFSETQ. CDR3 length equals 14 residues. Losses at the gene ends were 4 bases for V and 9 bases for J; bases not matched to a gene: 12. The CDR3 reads CASSARQGSVAQYF. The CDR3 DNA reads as TGCGCCAGCAGCGCCAGACAGGGATCAGTGGCCCAGTACTTC.

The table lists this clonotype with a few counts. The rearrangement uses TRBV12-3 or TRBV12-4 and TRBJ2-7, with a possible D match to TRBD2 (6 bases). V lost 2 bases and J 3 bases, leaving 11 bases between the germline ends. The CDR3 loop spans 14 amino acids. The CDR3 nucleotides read TGTGCCAGCAGTTTAAGGGACTCACTCTACGAGCAGTACTTC. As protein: CASSLRDSLYEQYF.

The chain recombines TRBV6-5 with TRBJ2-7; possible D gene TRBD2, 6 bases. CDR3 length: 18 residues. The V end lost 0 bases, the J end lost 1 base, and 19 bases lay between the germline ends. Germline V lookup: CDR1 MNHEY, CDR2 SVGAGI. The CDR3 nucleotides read TGTGCCAGCAGTTACTCGCGCCCCTTAAGGAGGGGATCCTACGAGCAGTACTTC. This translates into CASSYSRPLRRGSYEQYF.